This T cell receptor beta chain is from a study of T cells of healthy individuals. In its sample, this clonotype was seen a few times. The germline V gene encodes CDR1 SGHRS and CDR2 YFSETQ. With V trimmed by 1 base and J by 6 bases, 11 bases remained unmatched. CDR3 length: 16 residues. TCRdb re-derived calls from the 5' RACE reads in MiXCR, one entry per CDR3 protein. The table shows 85,000 to 100,000 distinct CDR3 sequences, with 17% occurring only once. V is TRBV5-1 and J is TRBJ2-7; 9 bases agree with TRBD2. This receptor was identified in a human donor in good health. The CDR3 bases are TGCGCCAGCAGCTTGAGGAGCGGGAGGACGGAAGGCGAGCAGTACTTC. Protein product: CASSLRSGRTEGEQYF.